A single sample is the source of the 28 T cell receptor beta chains below, sequenced in a study of cytomegalovirus exposure and HLA in healthy donors. Using immunoSEQ multiplex PCR, the repertoire was profiled, and TCRdb retains in-frame clones only, with some absent. Altogether 100,000 to 150,000 clones are present, roughly nine tenths being singletons, with the ten largest covering more than 0.95%. Sequences were obtained from PBMCs. Receptors were obtained from a woman under 30 in good health and CMV-seronegative.

This chain connects TRBV4-1 to TRBJ2-7, with D uncertain. The CDR3 totals 15 residues. Germline loops: CDR1 MGHRA, CDR2 YSYEKL. The V end lost 0 bases, the J end lost 2 bases, and 11 bases lay between the germline ends. CDR3 residues: CASSQEPSSAYEQYF. CDR3 coding DNA: TGCGCCAGCAGCCAAGAGCCTAGTTCCGCCTACGAGCAGTACTTC.

CDR3 sequence reads: CASSPGTDNNEQFF. The CDR3 region has the DNA TGTGCCAGCAGCCCCGGGACAGACAACAATGAGCAGTTCTTC. V gene TRBV11-3 combines with J gene TRBJ2-1; 7 bases are a match to TRBD1. The V and J ends lost 5 bases and 5 bases, in that order; junction bases with no gene match: 6. The CDR3 loop spans 14 amino acids. Germline V gives CDR1 SGHNT, CDR2 YENEEA. Complete variable domain (other parts from reference TRBV11-3 and TRBJ2-1): EAGVVQSPRYKIIEKKQPVAFWCNPISGHNTLYWYLQNLGQGPELLIRYENEEAVDDSQLPKDRFSAERLKGVDSTLKIQPAELGDSAVYLCASSPGTDNNEQFFGPGTRLTVL.

Here the CDR3 reads CASSPGQIYEQYF. CDR3 nucleotides: TGTGCCAGCTCACCGGGACAGATTTACGAGCAGTACTTC. The V call is TRBV18, the J call TRBJ2-7; 7 nucleotides match TRBD1. V was clipped by 3 bases and J by 4 bases; unmatched bases: 3. The CDR3 sequence is 13 residues long. CDR1 and CDR2 (germline): KGHSH, LQKENI.

The chain links TRBV5-1 to TRBJ1-2; D unclear. Germline CDR1 is SGHRS and CDR2 is YFSETQ. The CDR3 spans 14 residues. V was cut by 6 bases and J by 1 base, with 13 bases left in between. The CDR3 DNA sequence: TGCGCCAGCACCTTCCGTGAGGGTAACTATGGCTACACCTTC. Its translation: CASTFREGNYGYTF.

The table lists this clone with a few counts. The V and J genes are TRBV15 and TRBJ2-1, with a weak D call TRBD1 (5 bases). CDR1 and CDR2 (germline): LNHNV, YYDKDF (reference sequence). This CDR3 is built from 12 residues. Trimming shortened V by 4 bases and J by 7 bases, and 8 bases separated the two germline ends. The DNA for the CDR3 is TGTGCCACCAGCACGACAGTAAATGAGCAGTTCTTC. Residues: CATSTTVNEQFF. Using reference TRBV15 and TRBJ2-1 for the parts outside the CDR3, the full variable domain is DAMVIQNPRYQVTQFGKPVTLSCSQTLNHNVMYWYQQKSSQAPKLLFHYYDKDFNNEADTPDNFQSRRPNTSFCFLDIRSPGLGDTAMYLCATSTTVNEQFFGPGTRLTVL.

This chain uses TRBV6-6 with TRBJ1-5; 8 positions agree with TRBD1. The CDR3 runs 16 residues. Trimming took 2 bases from V and 4 from J; bases not matched to a gene: 7. Germline assignment: CDR1 MNHNY and CDR2 SVGAGI (reference sequence). The CDR3: CASSYQGQGQNQPQHF. DNA for the CDR3: TGTGCCAGCAGTTACCAAGGACAGGGCCAGAATCAGCCCCAGCATTTT.

The chain employs TRBV7-9 and TRBJ2-5; 10 bases agree with TRBD2. J lost 2 bases, V lost 8 bases, and 8 bases had no gene match. Per the germline V gene, CDR1 is SEHNR and CDR2 is FQNEAQ (reference sequence). The CDR3 loop spans 15 amino acids. CDR3 in amino acids: CASGSTSGQQETQYF. Written as DNA, the CDR3 is TGTGCCAGCGGCTCGACTAGCGGGCAACAAGAGACCCAGTACTTC.

The chain employs TRBV10-3 and TRBJ2-3; 12 nucleotides match TRBD1. Germline V gene lookup returns CDR1 ENHRY and CDR2 SYGVKD. V dropped 10 bases and J dropped 4; count of bases not matched to a gene: 3. The CDR3 sequence is 13 residues long. CDR3 DNA sequence: TGTGCCACGGGGACAGGGGGCGCAGATACGCAGTATTTT. Protein product: CATGTGGADTQYF.

A note on this clone: One end of the junction varies from germline; a read error may be responsible. The chain carries TRBV7-9 and TRBJ1-2, with 7 bases identical to TRBD1. The germline V gene has CDR1 SEHNR and CDR2 FQNEAQ (reference sequence). This CDR3 is built from 12 residues. CDR3 in amino acids: CASSKTQGTKSF. The CDR3 DNA is TGTGCCAGCAGCAAAACACAGGGGACGAAGAGTTTC. The variable domain in full, completed from reference TRBV7-9 and TRBJ1-2, reads DTGVSQNPRHKITKRGQNVTFRCDPISEHNRLYWYRQTLGQGPEFLTYFQNEAQLEKSRLLSDRFSAERPKGSFSTLEIQRTEQGDSAMYLCASSKTQGTKSFGSGTRLTVV.

The chain combines TRBV6-1 with TRBJ2-4, with a weak D call TRBD1 (6 bases). Germline assignment: CDR1 MNHNS and CDR2 SASEGT. V lost 2 bases and J lost 1, with 18 bases in between. CDR3 length: 18 residues. The CDR3 nucleotides read TGTGCCAGCAGTGAACCCCCCCAAGCAGGGGAGGCCAAAAACATTCAGTACTTC. As protein: CASSEPPQAGEAKNIQYF.

CDR3 nucleotide sequence: TGTGCCAGCAGCCCATCTGACCGGAGGGCATACGAGCAGTACTTC. This encodes CASSPSDRRAYEQYF. J is TRBJ2-7 and V is TRBV28, with TRBD2 as a possible D gene (6 bases). The CDR3 contains 15 residues. The V and J ends lost 6 bases and 4 bases respectively, with 19 bases between them. Germline values: CDR1 MDHEN, CDR2 SYDVKM.

The V and J genes are TRBV19 and TRBJ2-3; D is perhaps TRBD2 (7 bases). The CDR3 runs 14 residues. Trimming removed 5 bases at V and 2 bases at J, with 11 bases between. Germline CDR1 is LNHDA and CDR2 is SQIVND (reference sequence). The CDR3 DNA follows: TGTGCCAGTAGTGGGGCGGGGGCCACAGATACGCAGTATTTT. Translating it yields CASSGAGATDTQYF.

This chain uses TRBV19 with TRBJ1-1; TRBD1 might be the D (5 bases). This CDR3 has 15 amino acids. The V gene's germline CDR1 is LNHDA and CDR2 SQIVND (reference sequence). Trimming stripped 3 bases from V and 5 bases from J, with 16 bases between. The DNA for the CDR3 is TGTGCCAGTAGTATGCACACGGGGGTGGAAACTGAAGCTTTCTTT. Its protein is CASSMHTGVETEAFF.

This clone was observed once. The V call is TRBV4-2, the J call TRBJ1-2; tentative D call: TRBD1 (5 bases). Germline loops: CDR1 LGHNA, CDR2 YNFKEQ. CDR3 length equals 18 residues. Trimming pared 3 bases from V and 4 bases from J, leaving 24 bases between. The CDR3 here is CASSQDQPGAREGYGYTF. CDR3 bases: TGTGCCAGCAGCCAGGACCAGCCCGGGGCCAGGGAGGGCTATGGCTACACCTTC.

This CDR3 reads CASSAGTGHYEQYF. Written as DNA, the CDR3 is TGTGCCAGCAGCGCCGGGACAGGGCACTACGAGCAGTACTTC. J is TRBJ2-7 and V is TRBV5-5, with 9 bases fitting TRBD1. Germline V gene data show CDR1 as SGHKS and CDR2 as YYEKEE (reference sequence). The CDR3 is made up of 14 amino acids. With V trimmed by 4 bases and J by 3 bases, 5 bases remained unmatched.

The genes are TRBV2 and TRBJ2-5, with a weak D call TRBD2 (5 bases). V was trimmed by 2 bases and J by 8 bases, leaving 12 bases between them. The CDR3 is 13 amino acids. Germline CDR1 SNHLY, CDR2 FYNNEI. DNA for the CDR3: TGTGCCAGCAGTGAAAGTCAGGAGGACACCCAGTACTTC. Translation gives CASSESQEDTQYF.

The V gene is TRBV5-1, the J gene TRBJ2-5, with a possible D match to TRBD2 (6 bases). CDR1 SGHRS and CDR2 YFSETQ come from the germline V gene. V was pared by 4 bases and J by 2 bases, with 15 bases between. This CDR3 region has 15 residues. The CDR3 nucleotides are TGCGCCAGCAGCGAAGCCTGGGACTCTCAAGAGACCCAGTACTTC. The encoded protein is CASSEAWDSQETQYF.

The rearrangement links TRBV5-5 to TRBJ2-3; perhaps TRBD2 as D (5 bases). CDR3 length: 17 residues. The V end was cut by 6 bases, the J end by 1 base, with 21 bases between. The V gene's germline CDR1 is SGHKS and CDR2 YYEKEE (reference sequence). The CDR3 region is CASIPIRGYWGTDTQYF. The CDR3 bases are TGTGCCAGCATCCCAATTCGGGGTTACTGGGGCACAGATACGCAGTATTTT.

V is TRBV6-5 and J is TRBJ2-1; maybe TRBD1 (5 bases). The V end lost 6 bases, the J end lost 6 bases, and 15 bases lay between the germline ends. The CDR3 covers 14 residues. CDR1 and CDR2 from the germline V gene are MNHEY and SVGAGI. CDR3 region: CASSPIDSINEQFF. The CDR3 region has the DNA TGTGCCAGCAGCCCCATCGACAGCATCAATGAGCAGTTCTTC.

The chain is built from TRBV5-1 and TRBJ1-1; D gene ambiguous. The CDR3 sequence is 13 residues long. Per germline, CDR1 SGHRS and CDR2 YFSETQ. The V gene lost 4 bases and the J gene lost 1 base, with 8 bases spanning the gap. The CDR3 loop is CASSTQENTEAFF. CDR3 coding DNA: TGCGCCAGCAGCACTCAAGAGAACACTGAAGCTTTCTTT.

This clone was counted once. V usage is TRBV18 and J usage is TRBJ2-3; 15 nucleotides line up with TRBD2. V was clipped by 5 bases and J by 2 bases; unmatched bases: 11. The V gene's germline CDR1 is KGHSH and CDR2 LQKENI. This CDR3 has 19 residues. The CDR3, as DNA: TGTGCCAGCTCAGCCCTCCCCGGGACTAGCGGGGGGACCACAGATACGCAGTATTTT. Encoded protein: CASSALPGTSGGTTDTQYF.

The chain couples TRBV7-6 to TRBJ2-7; D gene uncertain. The germline CDR1 and CDR2 sequences are SGHVS and FNYEAQ. V was pared by 1 base and J by 2 bases, with 15 bases between. The length of the CDR3 is 16 residues. The CDR3 loop is CASSLGVRVPTYEQYF. CDR3 in DNA: TGTGCCAGCAGCTTAGGGGTACGGGTCCCCACCTACGAGCAGTACTTC. The complete variable domain, with remaining parts taken from reference TRBV7-6 and TRBJ2-7, reads GAGVSQSPRYKVTKRGQDVALRCDPISGHVSLYWYRQALGQGPEFLTYFNYEAQQDKSGLPNDRFSAERPEGSISTLTIQRTEQRDSAMYRCASSLGVRVPTYEQYFGPGTRLTVT.

The sample holds one count of this clone. V is TRBV7-2 and J is TRBJ1-2, with TRBD1 matching over 11 bases. CDR1 is SGHTA, CDR2 FQGNSA, per germline. Losses at the gene ends were 1 base for V and 4 bases for J; bases not matched to a gene: 11. This CDR3 is built from 18 residues. This CDR3 reads CASSLGVGQGVIGYGYTF. The DNA of the CDR3 is TGTGCCAGCAGCTTAGGGGTGGGACAGGGGGTAATAGGCTATGGCTACACCTTC.

The chain combines TRBV6-5 with TRBJ1-1; D gene unclear. The length of the CDR3 is 13 residues. Germline CDR1 MNHEY, CDR2 SVGAGI. Between the trimmed V and J ends, which lost 7 bases and 1 base, there was a span of 10 bases. The CDR3 sequence: CASNETPNTEAFF. The DNA of the CDR3 is TGTGCCAGCAACGAGACACCGAACACTGAAGCTTTCTTT.

Notes on this clone: The junction and the germline gene differ at one end; a read error may be behind it. The chain employs TRBV4-1 and TRBJ1-2, with a possible D match to TRBD1 (5 bases). Germline CDR1 MGHRA, CDR2 YSYEKL. This CDR3 has 17 amino acids. The CDR3 DNA follows: TGCGCCAGCAGCCAACTAGGCCGGGGGATCTCTAATTATGGCTACACCTTC. Amino acid sequence: CASSQLGRGISNYGYTF.

The chain recombines TRBV7-9 with TRBJ2-3, with 10 bases lining up with TRBD2. This CDR3 region has 16 residues. The germline CDR1 and CDR2 sequences are SEHNR and FQNEAQ (reference sequence). The trim removed 5 bases at V and 3 bases at J, leaving 8 bases unmatched. CDR3 in DNA: TGTGCCAGCAGCGACTCTAGCGGGGGCCAAACAGATACGCAGTATTTT. This translates into CASSDSSGGQTDTQYF.

V gene TRBV9 combines with J gene TRBJ1-6; 11 nucleotides agree with TRBD1. CDR1 is SGDLS and CDR2 is YYNGEE in the germline V gene. The CDR3 is 19 residues long. Trimming at V came to 3 bases and at J to 3 bases, leaving 11 bases not matched to a gene. CDR3 nucleotide sequence: TGTGCCAGCAGCGCGACCTTACCGGGACAGGGGGTCTATAATTCACCCCTCCACTTT. This gives the protein CASSATLPGQGVYNSPLHF.

The chain carries TRBV6-5 and TRBJ2-3; TRBD1 matches at 8 bases. Trimming took 4 bases from V and 3 from J; bases not matched to a gene: 3. The CDR3 covers 14 residues. Per germline, CDR1 MNHEY and CDR2 SVGAGI. As DNA, the CDR3 is TGTGCCAGCAGTTGGGACAGGACGACAGATACGCAGTATTTT. It specifies CASSWDRTTDTQYF.